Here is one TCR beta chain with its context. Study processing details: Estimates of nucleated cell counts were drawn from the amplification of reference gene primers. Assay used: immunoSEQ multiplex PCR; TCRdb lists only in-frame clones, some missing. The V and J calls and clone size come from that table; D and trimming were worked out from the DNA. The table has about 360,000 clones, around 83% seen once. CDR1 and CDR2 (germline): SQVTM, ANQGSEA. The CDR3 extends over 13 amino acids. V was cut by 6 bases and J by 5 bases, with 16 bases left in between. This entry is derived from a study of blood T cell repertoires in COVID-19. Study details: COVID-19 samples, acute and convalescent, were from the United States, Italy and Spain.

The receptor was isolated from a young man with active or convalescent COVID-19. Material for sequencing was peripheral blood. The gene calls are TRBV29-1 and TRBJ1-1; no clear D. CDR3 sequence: CSVQEEEWTEAFF. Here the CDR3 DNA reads TGCAGCGTCCAAGAGGAGGAATGGACTGAAGCTTTCTTT.